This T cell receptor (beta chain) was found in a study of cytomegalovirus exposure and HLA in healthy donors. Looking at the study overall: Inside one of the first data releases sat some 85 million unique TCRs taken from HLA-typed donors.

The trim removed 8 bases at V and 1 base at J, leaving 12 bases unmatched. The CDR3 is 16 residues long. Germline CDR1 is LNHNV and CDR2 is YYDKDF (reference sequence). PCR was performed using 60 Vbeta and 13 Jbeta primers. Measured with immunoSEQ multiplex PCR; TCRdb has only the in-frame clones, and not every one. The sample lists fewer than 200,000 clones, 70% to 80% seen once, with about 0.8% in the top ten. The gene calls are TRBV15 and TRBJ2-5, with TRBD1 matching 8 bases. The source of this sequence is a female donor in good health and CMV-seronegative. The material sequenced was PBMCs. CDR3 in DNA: TGTGCCACCCAACAACGGACAGGGAGGTCCCAAGAGACCCAGTACTTC. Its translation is CATQQRTGRSQETQYF.